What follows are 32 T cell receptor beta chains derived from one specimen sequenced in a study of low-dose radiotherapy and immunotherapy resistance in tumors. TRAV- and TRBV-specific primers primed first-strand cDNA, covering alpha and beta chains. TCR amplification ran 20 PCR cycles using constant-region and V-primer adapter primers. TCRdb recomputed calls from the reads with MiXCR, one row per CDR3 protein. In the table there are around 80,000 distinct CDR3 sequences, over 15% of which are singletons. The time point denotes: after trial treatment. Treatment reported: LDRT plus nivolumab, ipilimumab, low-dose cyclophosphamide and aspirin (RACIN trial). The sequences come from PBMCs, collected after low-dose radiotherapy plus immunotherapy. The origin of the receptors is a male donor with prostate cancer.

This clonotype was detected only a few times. CDR3 nucleotide sequence: TGTGCCAGCAGTGCGTCGAGGACTGAAGCTTTCTTT. Its protein product is CASSASRTEAFF. V and J are TRBV6-1 and TRBJ1-1; D ambiguous. The V gene's germline CDR1 is MNHNS and CDR2 SASEGT. CDR3 length equals 12 residues. The V and J ends lost 4 bases and 5 bases respectively, with 8 bases between them.

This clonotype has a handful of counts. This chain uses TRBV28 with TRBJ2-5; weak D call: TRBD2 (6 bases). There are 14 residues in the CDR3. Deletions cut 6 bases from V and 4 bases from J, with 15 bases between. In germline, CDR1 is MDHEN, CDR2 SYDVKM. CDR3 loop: CASSPGRRGETQYF. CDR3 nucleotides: TGTGCCAGCAGCCCCGGCAGGCGGGGAGAGACCCAGTACTTC.

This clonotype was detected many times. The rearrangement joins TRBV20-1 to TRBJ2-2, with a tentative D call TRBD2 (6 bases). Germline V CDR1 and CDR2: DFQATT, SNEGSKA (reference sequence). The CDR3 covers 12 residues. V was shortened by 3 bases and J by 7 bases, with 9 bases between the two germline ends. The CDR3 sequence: CSASGSFGELFF. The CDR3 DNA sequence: TGCAGTGCTAGCGGGAGTTTCGGGGAGCTGTTTTTT.

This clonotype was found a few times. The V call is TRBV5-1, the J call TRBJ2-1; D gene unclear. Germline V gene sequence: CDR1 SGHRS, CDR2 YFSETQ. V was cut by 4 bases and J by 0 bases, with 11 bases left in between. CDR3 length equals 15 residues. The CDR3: CASSPQPSSYNEQFF. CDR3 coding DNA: TGCGCCAGCAGCCCACAGCCAAGCTCCTACAATGAGCAGTTCTTC.

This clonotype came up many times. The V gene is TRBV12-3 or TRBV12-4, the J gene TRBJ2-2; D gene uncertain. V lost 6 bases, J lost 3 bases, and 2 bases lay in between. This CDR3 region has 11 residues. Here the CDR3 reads CASRDTGELFF. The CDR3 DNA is TGTGCCAGCAGGGACACCGGGGAGCTGTTTTTT.

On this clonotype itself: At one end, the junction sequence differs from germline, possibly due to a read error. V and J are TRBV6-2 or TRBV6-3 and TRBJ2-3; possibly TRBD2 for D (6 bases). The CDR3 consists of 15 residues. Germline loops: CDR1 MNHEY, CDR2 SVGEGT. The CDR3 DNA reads TGTGCCAGCAGTGACTTAGCGGAAAGCACAGATACTCAGTATTTT. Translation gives CASSDLAESTDTQYF.

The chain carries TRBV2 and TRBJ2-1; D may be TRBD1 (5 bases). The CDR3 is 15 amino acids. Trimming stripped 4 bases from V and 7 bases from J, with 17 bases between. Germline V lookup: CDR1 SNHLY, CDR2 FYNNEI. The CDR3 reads CASSVSAGIWNEQFF. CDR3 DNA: TGTGCCAGCAGTGTGTCGGCAGGGATTTGGAATGAGCAGTTCTTC.

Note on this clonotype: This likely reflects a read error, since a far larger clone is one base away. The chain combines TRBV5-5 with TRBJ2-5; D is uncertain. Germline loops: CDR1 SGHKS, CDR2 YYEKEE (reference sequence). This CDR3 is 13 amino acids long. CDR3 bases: TGTGCCAGCAGCTTGGCGTCCGCCTCCGAGCAGAACTTC. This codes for CASSLASASEQNF. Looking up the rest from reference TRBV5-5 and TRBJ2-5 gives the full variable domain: DAGVTQSPTHLIKTRGQQVTLRCSPISGHKSVSWYQQVLGQGPQFIFQYYEKEERGRGNFPDRFSARQFPNYSSELNVNALLLGDSALYLCASSLASASEQNFGPGTRLLVL.

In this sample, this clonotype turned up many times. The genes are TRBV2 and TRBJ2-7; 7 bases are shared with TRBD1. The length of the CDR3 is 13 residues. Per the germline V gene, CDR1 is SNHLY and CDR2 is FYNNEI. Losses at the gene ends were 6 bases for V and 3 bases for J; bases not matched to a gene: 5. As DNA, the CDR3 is TGTGCCAGCAGCACGGGACAGAACTACGAGCAGTACTTC. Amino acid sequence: CASSTGQNYEQYF.

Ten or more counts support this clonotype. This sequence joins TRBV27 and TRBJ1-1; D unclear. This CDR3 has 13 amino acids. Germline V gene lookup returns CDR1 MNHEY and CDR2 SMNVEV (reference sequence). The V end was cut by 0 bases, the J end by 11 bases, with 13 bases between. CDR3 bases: TGTGCCAGCAGTTTATCGGTAATGAGGGTTGCTTTCTTT. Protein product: CASSLSVMRVAFF.

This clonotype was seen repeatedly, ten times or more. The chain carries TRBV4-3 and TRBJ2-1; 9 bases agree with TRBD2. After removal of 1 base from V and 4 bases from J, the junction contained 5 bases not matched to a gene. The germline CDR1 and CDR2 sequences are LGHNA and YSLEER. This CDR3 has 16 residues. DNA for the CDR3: TGCGCCAGCAGCCAAGTTCGACTAGCGGCATACAATGAGCAGTTCTTC. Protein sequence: CASSQVRLAAYNEQFF.

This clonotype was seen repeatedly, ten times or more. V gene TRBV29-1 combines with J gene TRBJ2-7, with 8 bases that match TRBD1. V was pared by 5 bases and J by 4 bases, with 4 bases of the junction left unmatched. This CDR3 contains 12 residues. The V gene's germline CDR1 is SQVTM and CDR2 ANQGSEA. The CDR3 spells CSVKRQGYEQYF. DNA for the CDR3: TGCAGCGTTAAGAGACAGGGGTACGAGCAGTACTTC.

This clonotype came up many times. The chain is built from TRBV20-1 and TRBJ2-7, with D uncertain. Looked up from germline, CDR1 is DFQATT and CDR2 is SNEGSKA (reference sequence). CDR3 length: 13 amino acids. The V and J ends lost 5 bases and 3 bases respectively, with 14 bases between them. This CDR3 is CSAEQELGYEQYF. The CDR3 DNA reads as TGCAGTGCTGAGCAGGAACTGGGCTACGAGCAGTACTTC.

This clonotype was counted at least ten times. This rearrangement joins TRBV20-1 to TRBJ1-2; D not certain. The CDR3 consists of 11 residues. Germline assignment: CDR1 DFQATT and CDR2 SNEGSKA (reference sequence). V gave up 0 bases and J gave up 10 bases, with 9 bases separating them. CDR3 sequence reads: CSARDTDVYTF. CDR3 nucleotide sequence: TGCAGTGCTAGAGATACGGATGTCTACACCTTC.

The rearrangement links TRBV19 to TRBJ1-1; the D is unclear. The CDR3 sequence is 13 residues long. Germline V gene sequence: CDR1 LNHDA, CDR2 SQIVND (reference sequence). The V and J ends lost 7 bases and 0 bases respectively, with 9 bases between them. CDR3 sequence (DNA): TGTGCCAGTAAAAGGCAGATGAACACTGAAGCTTTCTTT. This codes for CASKRQMNTEAFF.

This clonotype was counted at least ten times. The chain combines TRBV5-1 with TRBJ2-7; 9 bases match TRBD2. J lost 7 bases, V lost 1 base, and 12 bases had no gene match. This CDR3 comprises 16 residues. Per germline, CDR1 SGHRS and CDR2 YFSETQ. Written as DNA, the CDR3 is TGCGCCAGCAGCTTGCAGATGGAGGGCGGGAGGGGGGAGCAGTACTTC. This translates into CASSLQMEGGRGEQYF.

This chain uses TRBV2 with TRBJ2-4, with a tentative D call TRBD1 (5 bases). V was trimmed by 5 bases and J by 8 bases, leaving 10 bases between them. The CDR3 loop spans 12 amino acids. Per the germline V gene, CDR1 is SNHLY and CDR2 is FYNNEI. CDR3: CASSRGIDIQYF. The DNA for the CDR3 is TGTGCCAGCAGTAGGGGAATCGACATTCAGTACTTC.

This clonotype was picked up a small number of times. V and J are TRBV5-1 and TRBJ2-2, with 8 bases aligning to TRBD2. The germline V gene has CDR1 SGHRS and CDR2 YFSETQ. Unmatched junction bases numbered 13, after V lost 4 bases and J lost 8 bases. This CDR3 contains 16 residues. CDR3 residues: CASSPAGSGILGELFF. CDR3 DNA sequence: TGCGCCAGCAGCCCGGCAGGTAGCGGGATACTAGGGGAGCTGTTTTTT.

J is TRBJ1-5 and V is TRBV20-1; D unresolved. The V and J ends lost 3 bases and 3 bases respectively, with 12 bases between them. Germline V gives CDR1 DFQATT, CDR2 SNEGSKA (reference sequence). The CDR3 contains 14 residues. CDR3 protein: CSARRTDNNQPQHF. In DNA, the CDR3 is TGCAGTGCTAGGAGGACGGATAACAATCAGCCCCAGCATTTT.

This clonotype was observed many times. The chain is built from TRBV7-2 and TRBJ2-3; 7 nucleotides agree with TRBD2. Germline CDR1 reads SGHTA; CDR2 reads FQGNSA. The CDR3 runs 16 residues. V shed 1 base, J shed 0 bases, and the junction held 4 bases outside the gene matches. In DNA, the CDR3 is TGTGCCAGCAGCTTAGTCCCGGGGGGAAGCACAGATACGCAGTATTTT. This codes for CASSLVPGGSTDTQYF.

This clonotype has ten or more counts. DNA of the CDR3: TGTGCCAGCAGTTTGTTGCGGTTTTGGGGACGGAACACTGAAGCTTTCTTT. Its translation: CASSLLRFWGRNTEAFF. The V call is TRBV28, the J call TRBJ1-1, with D maybe TRBD1 (5 bases). V lost 3 bases, J lost 1 base, and 18 bases lay in between. Germline CDR1 reads MDHEN; CDR2 reads SYDVKM. The CDR3 length is 17 residues. The whole variable domain, remainder taken from reference TRBV28 and TRBJ1-1, is DVKVTQSSRYLVKRTGEKVFLECVQDMDHENMFWYRQDPGLGLRLIYFSYDVKMKEKGDIPEGYSVSREKKERFSLILESASTNQTSMYLCASSLLRFWGRNTEAFFGQGTRLTVV.

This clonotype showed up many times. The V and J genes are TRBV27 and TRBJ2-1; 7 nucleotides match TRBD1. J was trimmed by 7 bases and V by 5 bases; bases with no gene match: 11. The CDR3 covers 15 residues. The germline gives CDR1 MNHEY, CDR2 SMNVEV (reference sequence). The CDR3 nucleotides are TGTGCCAGCAGTCAATCGGGACAGAACACTAATGAGCAGTTCTTC. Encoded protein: CASSQSGQNTNEQFF.

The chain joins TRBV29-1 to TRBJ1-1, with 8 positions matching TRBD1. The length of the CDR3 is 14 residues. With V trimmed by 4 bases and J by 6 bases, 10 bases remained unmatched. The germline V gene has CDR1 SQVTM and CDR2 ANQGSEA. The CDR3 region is CSVGSYDRGPEAFF. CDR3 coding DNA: TGCAGCGTTGGATCTTACGACAGGGGCCCTGAAGCTTTCTTT.

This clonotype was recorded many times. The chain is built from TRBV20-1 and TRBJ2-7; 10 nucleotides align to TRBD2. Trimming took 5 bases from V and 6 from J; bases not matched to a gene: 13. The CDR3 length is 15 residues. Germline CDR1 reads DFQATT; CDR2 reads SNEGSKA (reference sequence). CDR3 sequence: CSAPQAGGKEGEQYF. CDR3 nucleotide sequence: TGCAGTGCTCCCCAAGCGGGAGGGAAGGAGGGCGAGCAGTACTTC.

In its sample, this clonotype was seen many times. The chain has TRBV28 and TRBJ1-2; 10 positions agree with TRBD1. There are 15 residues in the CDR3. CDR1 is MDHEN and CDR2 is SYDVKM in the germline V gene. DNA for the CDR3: TGTGTCTCCCGACAGGGGGCCTACCCTAACTATGGCTACACCTTC. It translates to CVSRQGAYPNYGYTF.

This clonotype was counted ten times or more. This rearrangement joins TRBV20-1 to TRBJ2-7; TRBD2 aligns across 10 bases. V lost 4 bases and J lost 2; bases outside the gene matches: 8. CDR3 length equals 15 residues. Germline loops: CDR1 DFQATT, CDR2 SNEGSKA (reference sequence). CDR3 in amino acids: CSAITSSGSTYEQYF. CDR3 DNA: TGCAGTGCTATTACATCTAGCGGGAGTACCTACGAGCAGTACTTC.

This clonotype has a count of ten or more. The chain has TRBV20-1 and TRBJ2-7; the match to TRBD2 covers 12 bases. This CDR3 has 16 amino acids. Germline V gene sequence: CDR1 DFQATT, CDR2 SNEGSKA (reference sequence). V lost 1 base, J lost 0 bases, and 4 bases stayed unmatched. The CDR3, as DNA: TGCAGTGCTAGAGGGACTAGCGGGATTAGCTCCTACGAGCAGTACTTC. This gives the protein CSARGTSGISSYEQYF.

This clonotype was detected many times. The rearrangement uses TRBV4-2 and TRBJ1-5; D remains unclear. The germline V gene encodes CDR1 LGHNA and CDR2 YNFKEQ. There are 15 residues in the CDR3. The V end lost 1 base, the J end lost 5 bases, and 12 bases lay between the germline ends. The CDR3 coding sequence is TGTGCCAGCAGCCAAGGGTCGGGAGATTATCAGCCCCAGCATTTT. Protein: CASSQGSGDYQPQHF.

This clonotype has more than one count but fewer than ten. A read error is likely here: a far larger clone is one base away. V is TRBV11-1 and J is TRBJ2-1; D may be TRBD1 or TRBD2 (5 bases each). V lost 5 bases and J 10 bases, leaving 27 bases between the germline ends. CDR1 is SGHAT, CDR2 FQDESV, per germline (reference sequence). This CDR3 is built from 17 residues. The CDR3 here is CASSPGARDGASYEQFF. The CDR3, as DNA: TGTGCCAGCAGCCCCGGGGCCAGGGACGGCGCGTCCTACGAGCAGTTCTTC. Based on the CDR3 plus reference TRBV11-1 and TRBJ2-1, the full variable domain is EAEVAQSPRYKITEKSQAVAFWCDPISGHATLYWYRQILGQGPELLVQFQDESVVDDSQLPKDRFSAERLKGVDSTLKIQPAELGDSAMYLCASSPGARDGASYEQFFGPGTRLTVL.

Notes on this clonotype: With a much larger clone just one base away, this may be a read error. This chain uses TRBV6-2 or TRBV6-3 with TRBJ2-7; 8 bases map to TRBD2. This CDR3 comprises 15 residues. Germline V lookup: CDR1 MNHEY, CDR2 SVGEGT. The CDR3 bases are TGTACCAGCAGTAATATAGCGGGGCGATCCTACGAGCAGTACTTC. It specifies CTSSNIAGRSYEQYF.

The CDR3 DNA follows: TGTGCCAGCAGCTTAGCGGGAGGTATAGATACGCAGTATTTT. It is translated as CASSLAGGIDTQYF. V usage is TRBV18 and J usage is TRBJ2-3; 10 nucleotides line up with TRBD2. The CDR3 is 14 amino acids. The germline gives CDR1 KGHSH, CDR2 LQKENI. The V gene end was trimmed by 8 bases and the J gene end by 5 bases; junction bases not matched to a gene: 7.

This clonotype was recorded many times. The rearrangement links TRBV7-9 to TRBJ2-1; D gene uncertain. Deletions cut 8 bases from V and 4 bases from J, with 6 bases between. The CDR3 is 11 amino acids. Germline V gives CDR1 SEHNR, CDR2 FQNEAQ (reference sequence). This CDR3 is CASRRYNEQFF. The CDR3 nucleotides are TGTGCCAGCCGCCGGTACAATGAGCAGTTCTTC.